This entry describes one TCR beta chain. These data are taken from a study of spatial heterogeneity in lung cancer. V was cut by 6 bases and J by 3 bases, with 14 bases left in between. The CDR3 spans 14 residues. The germline gives CDR1 KGHSH, CDR2 LQKENI. Time point of the sample: sample taken at primary tumor resection. The authors sequenced whole RNA from tumor, nontumor lung or frozen PBMC without sorting. Each CDR3 protein is one row after TCRdb ran MiXCR on the 5' RACE reads. This sample has tens of thousands of distinct CDR3 sequences; around 12% occur once, and the top ten carry 4.6%. The receptor was isolated from a male donor with early-stage non-small cell lung cancer. The source material was PBMCs, sampled at surgery. The chain couples TRBV18 to TRBJ1-1; the D gene is possibly TRBD1 (6 bases). The CDR3 DNA reads as TGTGCCAGCTCCCCGACAGGAGCAGACACTGAAGCTTTCTTT. Translated: CASSPTGADTEAFF.